Below, 18 T cell receptor beta chains from the same sample are listed, as sequenced in a study of CD8+CD57+ T cells in acquired aplastic anemia. Investigators profiled TCR beta VDJ and CDR3 from genomic DNA template. One entry per CDR3 protein results from TCRdb running MiXCR on the reads. The sample has about 71,000 distinct CDR3 sequences; roughly half are singletons. Sequencing was performed on sorted CD4+, CD8+, or CD8+CD57+ T cells (not recorded which) from PBMCs. These receptors all stem from a human donor in good health, serving as a control.

This clonotype was detected only a few times. One junction end disagrees with the germline gene, perhaps due to a read error. The rearrangement uses TRBV25-1 and TRBJ1-4; a weak D match, TRBD1 (6 bases). The CDR3 loop spans 15 amino acids. Germline V gives CDR1 MGHDK, CDR2 SYGVNS. CDR3 bases: TGTGTCAGCAGTGAGCGGGGGGGCGCGGATGAAAAACTGTTTTTT. It encodes CVSSERGGADEKLFF. The full variable domain, its missing parts supplied by reference TRBV25-1 and TRBJ1-4, is EADIYQTPRYLVIGTGKKITLECSQTMGHDKMYWYQQDPGMELHLIHYSYGVNSTEKGDLSSESTVSRIRTEHFPLTLESARPSHTSQYLCVSSERGGADEKLFFGSGTQLSVL.

This clonotype was recorded many times. The chain has TRBV9 and TRBJ2-3, with 7 bases identical to TRBD2. V gave up 0 bases and J gave up 2 bases; unmatched junction bases: 6. Looked up from germline, CDR1 is SGDLS and CDR2 is YYNGEE. The CDR3 loop spans 16 amino acids. The chain's CDR3 is CASSVDAGVNTDTQYF. CDR3 nucleotides: TGTGCCAGCAGCGTAGACGCGGGAGTTAACACAGATACGCAGTATTTT. The whole variable domain, remainder taken from reference TRBV9 and TRBJ2-3, is DSGVTQTPKHLITATGQRVTLRCSPRSGDLSVYWYQQSLDQGLQFLIQYYNGEERAKGNILERFSAQQFPDLHSELNLSSLELGDSALYFCASSVDAGVNTDTQYFGPGTRLTVL.

The rearrangement joins TRBV10-3 to TRBJ1-1; D unresolved. Germline CDR1 and CDR2: ENHRY and SYGVKD. With 0 bases removed from V and 8 bases from J, the gap between germline ends came to 10 bases. This CDR3 spans 13 amino acids. For the CDR3, the DNA is TGTGCCATCAGTGAGTCGGTGTTACCCGAAGCTTTCTTT. Its protein is CAISESVLPEAFF.

Turning to this clonotype: A much larger clone lies one base from this, so it may be a read error. CDR3 protein: CASSYFRSYNEQYF. CDR3 bases: TGTGCCAGCAGTTACTTTCGCTCCTACAATGAGCAGTACTTC. This chain joins TRBV9 and TRBJ2-7, with unresolved D. The ends were cut back, 5 bases at V and 7 bases at J, with 19 bases in the middle. Per germline, CDR1 SGDLS and CDR2 YYNGEE. The CDR3 extends over 14 amino acids.

This chain connects TRBV29-1 to TRBJ1-2; D may be TRBD1 (5 bases). V was trimmed by 8 bases and J by 4 bases, leaving 14 bases between them. Germline V gene lookup returns CDR1 SQVTM and CDR2 ANQGSEA. This CDR3 spans 12 amino acids. The CDR3 coding sequence is TGCAGCCCCGAGGCAGGGATCTATGGCTACACCTTC. It specifies CSPEAGIYGYTF. The complete variable domain, with remaining parts taken from reference TRBV29-1 and TRBJ1-2, reads SAVISQKPSRDICQRGTSLTIQCQVDSQVTMMFWYRQQPGQSLTLIATANQGSEATYESGFVIDKFPISRPNLTFSTLTVSNMSPEDSSIYLCSPEAGIYGYTFGSGTRLTVV.

The chain carries TRBV11-2 and TRBJ2-7, with D possibly matching TRBD2 (5 bases). This CDR3 contains 15 residues. V was cut by 1 base and J by 3 bases, with 13 bases left in between. Germline V gene data show CDR1 as SGHAT and CDR2 as FQNNGV. DNA of the CDR3: TGTGCCAGCAGCTTAGGGGCCTCTCGGGGCTACGAGCAGTACTTC. It specifies CASSLGASRGYEQYF.

This clonotype was counted many times. The chain is built from TRBV11-2 and TRBJ1-1; TRBD1 matches at 8 bases. There are 16 residues in the CDR3. Losses at the gene ends were 4 bases for V and 10 bases for J; bases not matched to a gene: 17. Germline V gives CDR1 SGHAT, CDR2 FQNNGV. DNA of the CDR3: TGTGCCAGCAGCTCTTCAGGGGGCGCTTATGGGTTGGGAGCTTTCTTT. The encoded protein is CASSSSGGAYGLGAFF. Full variable domain (rest looked up from reference TRBV11-2 and TRBJ1-1): EAGVAQSPRYKIIEKRQSVAFWCNPISGHATLYWYQQILGQGPKLLIQFQNNGVVDDSQLPKDRFSAERLKGVDSTLKIQPAKLEDSAVYLCASSSSGGAYGLGAFFGQGTRLTVV.

V usage is TRBV7-3 and J usage is TRBJ2-7, with 10 positions matching TRBD2. The CDR3 contains 15 residues. Germline CDR1 is SGHTA and CDR2 is FQGTGA. The V and J ends lost 5 bases and 4 bases, in that order; junction bases with no gene match: 8. The CDR3 here is CASSALAGVRYEQYF. CDR3 nucleotide sequence: TGTGCCAGCAGCGCGCTAGCGGGGGTTAGGTACGAGCAGTACTTC.

This clonotype was observed many times. This chain joins TRBV9 and TRBJ2-1; 9 nucleotides match TRBD1. The CDR3 runs 15 residues. The ends lost 4 bases at V and 7 bases at J; junction bases unmatched: 9. From germline, CDR1 is SGDLS and CDR2 YYNGEE. For the CDR3, the DNA is TGTGCCAGCAGCCGAAGGACAGGGGAGTTTAATGAGCAGTTCTTC. Translation: CASSRRTGEFNEQFF.

Ten or more counts support this clonotype. V is TRBV7-3 and J is TRBJ2-3; D gene uncertain. The length of the CDR3 is 14 residues. Germline CDR1 reads SGHTA; CDR2 reads FQGTGA. The V gene lost 5 bases and the J gene lost 6 bases, with 15 bases spanning the gap. The CDR3 protein is CASSTQLDPDTQYF. The CDR3 DNA is TGTGCCAGCAGCACACAACTGGATCCGGATACGCAGTATTTT.

V usage is TRBV15 and J usage is TRBJ2-2, with a tentative D call TRBD1 (6 bases). Trimming stripped 5 bases from V and 7 bases from J, with 8 bases between. This CDR3 comprises 12 residues. Looked up from germline, CDR1 is LNHNV and CDR2 is YYDKDF (reference sequence). The CDR3, as DNA: TGTGCCACCAGCCACAGGGACGGGGAGCTGTTTTTT. It codes for CATSHRDGELFF.

This clonotype was seen a few times. This CDR3 reads CASSEYIVGRDYEKLFF. The CDR3, as DNA: TGTGCCAGCAGTGAATATATTGTCGGCAGGGACTATGAAAAACTGTTTTTT. The chain combines TRBV25-1 with TRBJ1-4; D may be TRBD1 (5 bases). There are 17 residues in the CDR3. V was pared by 0 bases and J by 6 bases, with 17 bases between. The germline V gene encodes CDR1 MGHDK and CDR2 SYGVNS.

This clonotype appeared many times. The V and J genes are TRBV9 and TRBJ2-1; D ambiguous. Trimming removed 2 bases at V and 4 bases at J, with 7 bases between. The germline CDR1 and CDR2 sequences are SGDLS and YYNGEE. The CDR3 is 13 residues long. The CDR3 DNA follows: TGTGCCAGCAGCGTTTTAGGTTACAATGAGCAGTTCTTC. Its translation is CASSVLGYNEQFF.

The rearrangement uses TRBV10-3 and TRBJ2-1; D remains unclear. The CDR3 runs to 13 residues. Germline values: CDR1 ENHRY, CDR2 SYGVKD. Trimming removed 2 bases from V and 6 bases from J, with 8 bases in between. CDR3 sequence: CAISEVAGNEQFF. CDR3 DNA: TGTGCCATCAGTGAGGTAGCTGGCAATGAGCAGTTCTTC.

This clonotype was found a few times. The V and J genes are TRBV20-1 and TRBJ2-5, with 15 bases that match TRBD2. The CDR3 sequence is 18 residues long. Germline CDR1 and CDR2: DFQATT and SNEGSKA (reference sequence). V lost 1 base, J lost 5 bases, and 11 bases stayed unmatched. CDR3 residues: CSARGTSGGARRRETQYF. The DNA of the CDR3 is TGCAGTGCTAGAGGGACTAGCGGGGGGGCCCGAAGGCGTGAGACCCAGTACTTC.

J is TRBJ2-3 and V is TRBV5-5; the D is unclear. The CDR3 runs 12 residues. Germline CDR1 reads SGHKS; CDR2 reads YYEKEE (reference sequence). V lost 0 bases and J lost 4, with 3 bases in between. The CDR3, as DNA: TGTGCCAGCAGCTTGGAGCCAGATACGCAGTATTTT. It translates to CASSLEPDTQYF.

This clonotype was detected ten times or more. The J gene is TRBJ1-3, the V gene TRBV27; unclear D gene. CDR1 is MNHEY, CDR2 SMNVEV, per germline (reference sequence). This CDR3 spans 11 amino acids. Deletions cut 3 bases from V and 3 bases from J, with 0 bases between. The CDR3 sequence is CASSFGNTIYF. The CDR3 DNA reads as TGTGCCAGCAGTTTTGGAAACACCATATATTTT.

The chain has TRBV9 and TRBJ1-2, with D hard to call. Looked up from germline, CDR1 is SGDLS and CDR2 is YYNGEE. This CDR3 is 13 amino acids long. Trimming removed 4 bases from V and 5 bases from J, with 12 bases in between. CDR3 residues: CASSPGGWYGYTF. As DNA, the CDR3 is TGTGCCAGCAGCCCCGGTGGATGGTATGGCTACACCTTC.